This T cell receptor (beta chain) was documented in a study of T cell responses to AZD1222 COVID-19 vaccine. Study-level points and caveats: Donors were largely white British and mainly female; clonal diversity was possibly underestimated. In all cases, repertoires were sampled only after the peak T cell response. CD4 TCRs linked to vaccination spanned spike, dominating at 160-218 and 743-854.

Unmatched junction bases numbered 8, after V lost 5 bases and J lost 6 bases. Germline CDR1 SGHVS, CDR2 FNYEAQ. This CDR3 region has 14 residues. Clones were sequenced by immunoSEQ multiplex PCR, and TCRdb holds only the in-frame ones, with some missing. There are about 150,000 clones in the sample; approximately 91% occur only once, and under 8% lies in the top ten. On this clone: Its matching antigen is unknown.

The receptor's source is an adult who had recovered from COVID-19. The starting material was peripheral blood, obtained after recovery from COVID-19. The chain recombines TRBV7-6 with TRBJ2-3, with 7 nucleotides matching TRBD2. CDR3 protein: CASSKSGVGDTQYF. Written as DNA, the CDR3 is TGTGCCAGCAGCAAAAGCGGGGTTGGGGATACGCAGTATTTT.